The 8 T cell receptor beta chains below were found in one sample sequenced in a study of long-term antiretroviral therapy in people with HIV. Assay version v3.0 of immunoSEQ was used, and it was run at survey level. TCRdb's copy holds only in-frame clones and misses some; the assay was immunoSEQ multiplex PCR. The table lists tens of thousands of clones, 70% to 90% of them singletons. The sequencing here drew on unsorted PBMCs, taken approximately 2.9 years before starting antiretroviral therapy. The receptors were sampled from a young woman with HIV.

The rearrangement joins TRBV14 to TRBJ1-3, with D unresolved. Germline CDR1 is SGHDN and CDR2 is FVKESK. The CDR3 consists of 14 residues. V lost 2 bases and J 0 bases, leaving 5 bases between the germline ends. The CDR3 protein is CASSQRHSGNTIYF. In DNA form, the CDR3 reads TGTGCCAGCAGCCAACGTCACTCTGGAAACACCATATATTTT. Looking up the rest from reference TRBV14 and TRBJ1-3 gives the full variable domain: EAGVTQFPSHSVIEKGQTVTLRCDPISGHDNLYWYRRVMGKEIKFLLHFVKESKQDESGMPNNRFLAERTGGTYSTLKVQPAELEDSGVYFCASSQRHSGNTIYFGEGSWLTVV.

This clone was seen just once. The genes are TRBV7-2 and TRBJ2-5; D remains unclear. V was pared by 5 bases and J by 5 bases, with 9 bases between. Per the germline V gene, CDR1 is SGHTA and CDR2 is FQGNSA. This CDR3 region has 12 residues. The CDR3 here is CASSPILETQYF. In DNA form, the CDR3 reads TGTGCCAGCAGCCCGATTTTGGAGACCCAGTACTTC.

The chain joins TRBV7-2 to TRBJ1-2; 9 nucleotides align to TRBD1. The CDR3 extends over 16 amino acids. Germline CDR1 and CDR2: SGHTA and FQGNSA. Unmatched junction bases numbered 12, after V lost 5 bases and J lost 5 bases. Written as DNA, the CDR3 is TGTGCCAGCAGCCGGGACAGGGTGTTTGTTGGGTATGGCTACACCTTC. Its translation is CASSRDRVFVGYGYTF. The complete variable domain, with remaining parts taken from reference TRBV7-2 and TRBJ1-2, reads GAGVSQSPSNKVTEKGKDVELRCDPISGHTALYWYRQSLGQGLEFLIYFQGNSAPDKSGLPSDRFSAERTGGSVSTLTIQRTQQEDSAVYLCASSRDRVFVGYGYTFGSGTRLTVV.

V and J are TRBV4-1 and TRBJ1-2; no firm D call. V lost 0 bases and J lost 7, with 9 bases in between. The V gene's germline CDR1 is MGHRA and CDR2 YSYEKL. The CDR3 consists of 13 residues. CDR3 bases: TGCGCCAGCAGCCAAGATTCGTGGGGTGGCTACACCTTC. Amino acids: CASSQDSWGGYTF.

This CDR3 is CASSPQGFDEQFF. The CDR3 region has the DNA TGTGCCAGCTCACCACAGGGGTTCGATGAGCAGTTCTTC. This chain joins TRBV18 and TRBJ2-1; a weak D match, TRBD1 (5 bases). The CDR3 contains 13 residues. V lost 1 base, J lost 8 bases, and 9 bases lay in between. Germline CDR1 is KGHSH and CDR2 is LQKENI.

The chain couples TRBV27 to TRBJ1-1, with a possible D match to TRBD1 (5 bases). Germline-derived CDR1 and CDR2 are MNHEY and SMNVEV (reference sequence). The CDR3 spans 13 residues. V was pared by 5 bases and J by 4 bases, with 11 bases between. For the CDR3, the DNA is TGTGCCAGCAGTCTCCTAGGGACCACTGAAGCTTTCTTT. It encodes CASSLLGTTEAFF.

The chain links TRBV29-1 to TRBJ1-1, with a possible D match to TRBD1 (5 bases). The V end was cut by 6 bases, the J end by 4 bases, with 21 bases between. Germline assignment: CDR1 SQVTM and CDR2 ANQGSEA. The CDR3 spans 15 residues. The CDR3 protein is CSVQLLLSGGTEAFF. The CDR3 DNA sequence: TGCAGCGTACAATTATTGTTGTCGGGGGGCACTGAAGCTTTCTTT.

V and J are TRBV2 and TRBJ1-3, with a tentative D call TRBD1 (5 bases). V was trimmed by 8 bases and J by 0 bases, leaving 14 bases between them. The CDR3 length is 15 residues. Germline-derived CDR1 and CDR2 are SNHLY and FYNNEI. In DNA, the CDR3 is TGTGCCAGCGGGGCGAAAAGGGACTCTGGAAACACCATATATTTT. Encoded protein: CASGAKRDSGNTIYF.